The 10 T cell receptor beta chains below were found in one sample sequenced in a study of T cell responses to AZD1222 COVID-19 vaccine. Sequencing was performed with immunoSEQ multiplex PCR; in TCRdb, only in-frame clones are kept and a portion is missing. The sample shows some 130,000 clones, approximately 83% of them seen only once. The sequences come from peripheral blood, collected on day 0 of AZD1222 vaccination. Receptors were obtained from an adult in good health.

This sequence joins TRBV3-1 (or the pseudogene TRBV3-2) and TRBJ1-2; tentative D call: TRBD1 (5 bases). Germline lookup yields CDR1 LGHDT and CDR2 YNNKEL (reference sequence). The CDR3 has 13 residues. The ends were cut back, 4 bases at V and 3 bases at J, with 9 bases in the middle. The chain's CDR3 is CASSRARDYGYTF. The CDR3 nucleotides read TGTGCCAGCAGCCGCGCCAGGGACTATGGCTACACCTTC.

V and J are TRBV3-1 (or the pseudogene TRBV3-2) and TRBJ2-7, with a tentative D call TRBD2 (6 bases). The CDR3 is 12 residues long. V lost 7 bases and J 5 bases, leaving 12 bases between the germline ends. CDR1 and CDR2 (germline): LGHDT, YNNKEL (reference sequence). CDR3 coding DNA: TGTGCCAGCAAGGGCGGGGCGCACGAGCAGTACTTC. Amino acid sequence: CASKGGAHEQYF.

The genes are TRBV5-1 and TRBJ1-2; D is undetermined. Germline V gene sequence: CDR1 SGHRS, CDR2 YFSETQ. Trimming removed 4 bases at V and 8 bases at J, with 15 bases between. The CDR3 covers 13 residues. CDR3 sequence: CASSPKYELGYTF. CDR3 in DNA: TGCGCCAGCAGCCCAAAGTACGAGTTGGGCTACACCTTC.

This chain joins TRBV30 and TRBJ1-6; tentative D call: TRBD1 (6 bases). Germline lookup yields CDR1 GTSNPN and CDR2 SVGIG (reference sequence). This CDR3 spans 15 amino acids. Trimming took 1 base from V and 7 from J, leaving 14 bases between them. This chain's CDR3 is CAWSAGQNNNSPLHF. The CDR3 nucleotides read TGTGCCTGGAGTGCCGGACAGAATAACAATTCACCCCTCCACTTT.

This chain links TRBV18 with TRBJ2-5, with TRBD1 as a possible D gene (6 bases). CDR3 size: 14 residues. Trimming removed 1 base at V and 2 bases at J, with 8 bases between. The germline CDR1 and CDR2 sequences are KGHSH and LQKENI. The DNA of the CDR3 is TGTGCCAGCTCACCACGGACAGAGCAAGAGACCCAGTACTTC. Its translation: CASSPRTEQETQYF.

The chain joins TRBV10-3 to TRBJ1-1; D is unresolved. The CDR3 length is 12 residues. Between the trimmed V and J ends, which lost 6 bases and 11 bases, there was a span of 16 bases. The germline CDR1 and CDR2 sequences are ENHRY and SYGVKD. The CDR3 protein is CAISQDVVKAFF. CDR3 in DNA: TGTGCCATCAGCCAGGACGTAGTAAAGGCTTTCTTT.

This chain links TRBV18 with TRBJ2-1; 12 bases are a match to TRBD2. Unmatched junction bases numbered 7, after V lost 6 bases and J lost 7 bases. CDR1 and CDR2 from the germline V gene are KGHSH and LQKENI. There are 15 residues in the CDR3. The CDR3 is CASSRLAGEPNEQFF. The CDR3 DNA reads as TGTGCCAGCTCGCGACTAGCGGGAGAACCGAATGAGCAGTTCTTC.

This chain connects TRBV28 to TRBJ2-7; 8 bases are shared with TRBD2. The germline V gene encodes CDR1 MDHEN and CDR2 SYDVKM. V dropped 5 bases and J dropped 5; count of bases not matched to a gene: 17. This CDR3 has 17 residues. The DNA for the CDR3 is TGTGCCAGCAGTGACGGGACTAGGAGGCCCTCGTCTAACGAGCAGTACTTC. It encodes CASSDGTRRPSSNEQYF. Full variable domain (rest looked up from reference TRBV28 and TRBJ2-7): DVKVTQSSRYLVKRTGEKVFLECVQDMDHENMFWYRQDPGLGLRLIYFSYDVKMKEKGDIPEGYSVSREKKERFSLILESASTNQTSMYLCASSDGTRRPSSNEQYFGPGTRLTVT.

This clone has only one observation. The V and J genes are TRBV5-4 and TRBJ1-6; 10 bases are a match to TRBD1. Germline CDR1 and CDR2: SGHNT and YYREEE (reference sequence). The ends lost 4 bases at V and 9 bases at J; junction bases unmatched: 7. The CDR3 spans 15 residues. CDR3 in DNA: TGTGCCAGCAGCCTGGACAGGGGGGTTGGTTCACCCCTCCACTTT. It encodes CASSLDRGVGSPLHF.

The J gene is TRBJ1-1, the V gene TRBV10-1, with D uncertain. V lost 4 bases and J lost 5, with 8 bases in between. From germline, CDR1 is WNHNN and CDR2 SYGVQD (reference sequence). The CDR3 sequence is 12 residues long. CDR3 bases: TGCGCCAGCAGTGCCAAGGAGACTGAAGCTTTCTTT. This translates into CASSAKETEAFF.